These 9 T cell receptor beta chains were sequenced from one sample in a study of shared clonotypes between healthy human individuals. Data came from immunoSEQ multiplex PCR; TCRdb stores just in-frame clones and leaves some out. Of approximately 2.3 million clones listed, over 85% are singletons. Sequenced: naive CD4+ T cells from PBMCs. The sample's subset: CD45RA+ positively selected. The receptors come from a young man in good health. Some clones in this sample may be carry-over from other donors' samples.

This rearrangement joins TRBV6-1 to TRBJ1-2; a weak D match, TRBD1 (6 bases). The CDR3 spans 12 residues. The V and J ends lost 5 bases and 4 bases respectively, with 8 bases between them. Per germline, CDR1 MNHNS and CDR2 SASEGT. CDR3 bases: TGTGCCAGCAGTCCAGGGGCCTATGGCTACACCTTC. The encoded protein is CASSPGAYGYTF.

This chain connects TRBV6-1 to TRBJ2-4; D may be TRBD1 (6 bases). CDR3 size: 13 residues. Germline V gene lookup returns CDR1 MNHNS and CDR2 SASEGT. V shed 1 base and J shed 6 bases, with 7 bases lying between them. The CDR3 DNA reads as TGTGCCAGCAGTGAAGGGGGGCGAAACATTCAGTACTTC. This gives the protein CASSEGGRNIQYF.

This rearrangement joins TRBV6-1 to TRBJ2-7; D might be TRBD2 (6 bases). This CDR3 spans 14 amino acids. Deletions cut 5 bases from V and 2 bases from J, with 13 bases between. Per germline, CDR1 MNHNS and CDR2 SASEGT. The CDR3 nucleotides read TGTGCCAGCAGTAAGGGACCGGGAGCCTACGAGCAGTACTTC. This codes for CASSKGPGAYEQYF.

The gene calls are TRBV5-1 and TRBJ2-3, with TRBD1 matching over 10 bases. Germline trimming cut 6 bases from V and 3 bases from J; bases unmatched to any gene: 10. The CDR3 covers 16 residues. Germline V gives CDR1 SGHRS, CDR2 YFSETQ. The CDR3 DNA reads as TGCGCCAGCACGGGGGGACCGGGACAGGGGACAGATACGCAGTATTTT. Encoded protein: CASTGGPGQGTDTQYF.

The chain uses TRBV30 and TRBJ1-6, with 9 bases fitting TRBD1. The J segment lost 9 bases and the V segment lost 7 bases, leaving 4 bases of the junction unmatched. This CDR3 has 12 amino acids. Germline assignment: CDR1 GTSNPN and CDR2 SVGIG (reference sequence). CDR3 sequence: CALDRGLSPLHF. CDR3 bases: TGTGCCTTGGACAGGGGACTTTCACCCCTCCACTTT.

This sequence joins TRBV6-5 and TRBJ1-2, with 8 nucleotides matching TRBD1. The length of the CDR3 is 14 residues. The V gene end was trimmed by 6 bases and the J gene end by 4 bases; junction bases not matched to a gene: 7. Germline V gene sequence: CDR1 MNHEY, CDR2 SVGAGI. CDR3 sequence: CASSPRGLVYGYTF. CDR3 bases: TGTGCCAGCAGCCCCAGGGGGCTAGTCTATGGCTACACCTTC.

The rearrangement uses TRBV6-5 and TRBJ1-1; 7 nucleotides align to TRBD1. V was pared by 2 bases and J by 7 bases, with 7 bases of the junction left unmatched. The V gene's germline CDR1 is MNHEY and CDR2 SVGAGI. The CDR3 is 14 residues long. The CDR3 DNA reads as TGTGCCAGCAGTTACGGGAGGGGGCGGGTTGAAGCTTTCTTT. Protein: CASSYGRGRVEAFF.

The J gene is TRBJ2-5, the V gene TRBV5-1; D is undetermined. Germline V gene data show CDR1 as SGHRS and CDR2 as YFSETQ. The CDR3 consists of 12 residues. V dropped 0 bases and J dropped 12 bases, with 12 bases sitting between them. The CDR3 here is CASSLDVANKYF. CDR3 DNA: TGCGCCAGCAGCTTGGATGTGGCAAACAAGTACTTC.

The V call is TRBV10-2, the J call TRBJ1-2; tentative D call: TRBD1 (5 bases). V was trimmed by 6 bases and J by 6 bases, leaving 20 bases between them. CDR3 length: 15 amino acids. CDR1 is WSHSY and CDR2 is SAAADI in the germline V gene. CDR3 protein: CASRSTGTPLNGYTF. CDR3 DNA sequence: TGCGCCAGCAGATCGACTGGGACTCCCCTTAATGGCTACACCTTC.